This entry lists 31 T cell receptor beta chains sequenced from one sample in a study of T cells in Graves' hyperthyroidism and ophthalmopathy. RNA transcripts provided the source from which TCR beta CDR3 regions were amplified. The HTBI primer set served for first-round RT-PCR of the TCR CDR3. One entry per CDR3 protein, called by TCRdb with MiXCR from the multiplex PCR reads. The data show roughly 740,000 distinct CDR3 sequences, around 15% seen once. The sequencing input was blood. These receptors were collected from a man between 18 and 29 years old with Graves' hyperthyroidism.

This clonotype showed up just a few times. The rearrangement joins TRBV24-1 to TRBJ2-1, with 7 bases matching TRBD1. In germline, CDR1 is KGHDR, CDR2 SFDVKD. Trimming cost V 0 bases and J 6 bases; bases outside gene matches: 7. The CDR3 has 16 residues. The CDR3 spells CATSDLRTGVSNEQFF. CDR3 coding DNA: TGTGCCACCAGTGATTTGCGAACAGGGGTGTCCAATGAGCAGTTCTTC.

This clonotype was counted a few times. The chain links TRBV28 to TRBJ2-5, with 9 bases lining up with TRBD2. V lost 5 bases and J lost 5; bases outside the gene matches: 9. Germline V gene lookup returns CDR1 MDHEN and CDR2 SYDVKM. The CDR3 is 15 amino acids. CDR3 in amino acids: CASSRLAEPQETQYF. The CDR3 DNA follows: TGTGCCAGCAGTCGACTAGCGGAACCTCAGGAGACCCAGTACTTC.

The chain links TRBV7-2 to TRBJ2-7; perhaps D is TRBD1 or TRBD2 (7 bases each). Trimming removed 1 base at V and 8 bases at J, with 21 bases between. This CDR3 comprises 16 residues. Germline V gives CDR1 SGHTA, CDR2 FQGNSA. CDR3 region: CASSLGLLADRYKQYF. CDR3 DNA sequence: TGTGCCAGCAGCTTAGGACTCCTAGCGGACAGGTACAAGCAGTACTTC.

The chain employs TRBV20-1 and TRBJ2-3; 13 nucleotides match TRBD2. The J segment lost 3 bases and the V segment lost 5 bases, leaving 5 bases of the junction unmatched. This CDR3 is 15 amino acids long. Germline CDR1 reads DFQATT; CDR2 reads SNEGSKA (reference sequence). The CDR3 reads CSARTSGSGTDTQYF. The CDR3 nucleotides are TGCAGTGCTCGGACTAGCGGGAGCGGGACAGATACGCAGTATTTT.

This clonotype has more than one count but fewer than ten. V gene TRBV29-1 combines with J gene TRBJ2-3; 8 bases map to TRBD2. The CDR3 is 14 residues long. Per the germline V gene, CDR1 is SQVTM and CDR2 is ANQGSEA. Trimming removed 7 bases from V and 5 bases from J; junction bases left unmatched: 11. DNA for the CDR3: TGCAGCGCCGACACCCGGGGGGGCGTAGATACGCAGTATTTT. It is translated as CSADTRGGVDTQYF.

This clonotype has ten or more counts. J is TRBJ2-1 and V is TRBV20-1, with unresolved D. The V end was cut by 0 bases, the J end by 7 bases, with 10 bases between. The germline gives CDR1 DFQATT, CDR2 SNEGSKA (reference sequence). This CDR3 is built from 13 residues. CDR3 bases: TGCAGTGCTAGAGATTTGGAGTTGAATGAGCAGTTCTTC. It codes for CSARDLELNEQFF.

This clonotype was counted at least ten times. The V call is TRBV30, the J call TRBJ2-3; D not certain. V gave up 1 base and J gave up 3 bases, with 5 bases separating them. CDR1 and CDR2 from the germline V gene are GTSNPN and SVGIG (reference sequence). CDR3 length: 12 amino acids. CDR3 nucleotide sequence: TGTGCCTGGAGTGGATCAACAGATACGCAGTATTTT. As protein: CAWSGSTDTQYF.

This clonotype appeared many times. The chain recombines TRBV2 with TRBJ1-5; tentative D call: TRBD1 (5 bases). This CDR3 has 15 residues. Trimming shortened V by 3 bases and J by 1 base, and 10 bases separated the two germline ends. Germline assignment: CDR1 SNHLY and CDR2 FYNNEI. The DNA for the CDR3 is TGTGCCAGCAGTGAGGGGGGGGTGAGCAATCAGCCCCAGCATTTT. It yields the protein CASSEGGVSNQPQHF.

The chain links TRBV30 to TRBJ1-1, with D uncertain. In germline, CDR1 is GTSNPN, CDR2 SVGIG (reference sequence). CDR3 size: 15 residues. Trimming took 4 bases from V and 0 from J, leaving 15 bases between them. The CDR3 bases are TGTGCCTGGACCCCGTTGCCATCCATGAACACTGAAGCTTTCTTT. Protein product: CAWTPLPSMNTEAFF.

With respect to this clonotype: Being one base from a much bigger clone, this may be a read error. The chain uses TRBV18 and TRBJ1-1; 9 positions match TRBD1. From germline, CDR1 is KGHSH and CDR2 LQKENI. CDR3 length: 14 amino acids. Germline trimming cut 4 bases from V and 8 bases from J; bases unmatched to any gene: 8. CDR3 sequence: CASSRSRDREEAFF. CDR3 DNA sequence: TGTGCCAGCTCACGCTCCCGGGACAGGGAGGAAGCTTTCTTT.

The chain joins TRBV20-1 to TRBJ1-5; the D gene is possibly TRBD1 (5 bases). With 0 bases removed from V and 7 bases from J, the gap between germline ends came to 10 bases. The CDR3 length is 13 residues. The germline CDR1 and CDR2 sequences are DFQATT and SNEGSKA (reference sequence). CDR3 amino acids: CSARDGGKQPQHF. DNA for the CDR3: TGCAGTGCTAGAGACGGGGGGAAGCAGCCCCAGCATTTT.

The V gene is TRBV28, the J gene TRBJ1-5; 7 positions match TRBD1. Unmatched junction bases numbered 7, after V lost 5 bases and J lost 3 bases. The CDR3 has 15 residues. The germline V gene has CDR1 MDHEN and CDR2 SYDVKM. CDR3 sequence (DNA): TGTGCCAGCAGTCTTCTCAGGGGGAACAATCAGCCCCAGCATTTT. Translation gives CASSLLRGNNQPQHF.

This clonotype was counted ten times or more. CDR3 protein: CSGGRGRNEETQYF. In nucleotides, the CDR3 is TGCAGCGGCGGGCGGGGGAGAAATGAAGAGACCCAGTACTTC. The gene calls are TRBV29-1 and TRBJ2-5; 7 bases agree with TRBD2. CDR3 length equals 14 residues. The V gene's germline CDR1 is SQVTM and CDR2 ANQGSEA. V dropped 7 bases and J dropped 3; count of bases not matched to a gene: 11. Variable domain in full (rest from reference TRBV29-1 and TRBJ2-5): SAVISQKPSRDICQRGTSLTIQCQVDSQVTMMFWYRQQPGQSLTLIATANQGSEATYESGFVIDKFPISRPNLTFSTLTVSNMSPEDSSIYLCSGGRGRNEETQYFGPGTRLLVL.

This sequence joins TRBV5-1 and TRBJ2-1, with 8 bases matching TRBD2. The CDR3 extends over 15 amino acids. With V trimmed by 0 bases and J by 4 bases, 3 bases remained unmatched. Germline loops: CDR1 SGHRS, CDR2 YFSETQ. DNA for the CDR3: TGCGCCAGCAGCTTGGTTAGCGGGACATACAATGAGCAGTTCTTC. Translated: CASSLVSGTYNEQFF.

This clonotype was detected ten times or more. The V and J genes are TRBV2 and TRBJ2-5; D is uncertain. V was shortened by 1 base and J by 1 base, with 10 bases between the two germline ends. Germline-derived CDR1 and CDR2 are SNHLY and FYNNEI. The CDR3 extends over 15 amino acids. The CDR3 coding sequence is TGTGCCAGCAGTGAAGACCCTGCGTTCCAAGAGACCCAGTACTTC. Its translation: CASSEDPAFQETQYF.

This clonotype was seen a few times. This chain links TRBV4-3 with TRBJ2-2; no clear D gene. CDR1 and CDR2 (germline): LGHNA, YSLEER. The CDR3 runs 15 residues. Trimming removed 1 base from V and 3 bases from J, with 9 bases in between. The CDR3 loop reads CASSQGTLDTGELFF. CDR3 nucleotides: TGCGCCAGCAGCCAAGGTACTCTCGACACCGGGGAGCTGTTTTTT.

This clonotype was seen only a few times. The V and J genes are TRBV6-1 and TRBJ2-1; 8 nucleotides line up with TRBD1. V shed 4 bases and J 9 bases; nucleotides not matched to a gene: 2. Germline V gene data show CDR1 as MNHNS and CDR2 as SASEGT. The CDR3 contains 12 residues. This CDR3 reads CASSGTGPEQFF. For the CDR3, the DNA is TGTGCCAGCAGTGGGACAGGGCCTGAGCAGTTCTTC.

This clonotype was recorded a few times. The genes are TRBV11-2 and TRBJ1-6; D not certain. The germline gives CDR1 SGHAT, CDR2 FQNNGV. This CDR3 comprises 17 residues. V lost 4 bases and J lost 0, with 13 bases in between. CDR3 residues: CASSSWVSSSYNSPLHF. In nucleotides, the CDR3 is TGTGCCAGCAGCTCCTGGGTCTCGAGCTCCTATAATTCACCCCTCCACTTT.

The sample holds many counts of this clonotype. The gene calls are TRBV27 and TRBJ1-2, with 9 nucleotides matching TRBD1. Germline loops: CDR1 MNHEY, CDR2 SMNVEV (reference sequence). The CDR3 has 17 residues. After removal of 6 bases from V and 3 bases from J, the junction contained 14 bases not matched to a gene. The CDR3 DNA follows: TGTGCCAGCAGGCCCGGGACAGGGATCCTTCTCCACTATGGCTACACCTTC. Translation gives CASRPGTGILLHYGYTF.

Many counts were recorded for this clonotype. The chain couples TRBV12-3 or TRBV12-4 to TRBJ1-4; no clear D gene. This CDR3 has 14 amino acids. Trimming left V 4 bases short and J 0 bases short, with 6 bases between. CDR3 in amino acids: CASSWSATNEKLFF. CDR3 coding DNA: TGTGCCAGCAGTTGGTCTGCAACTAATGAAAAACTGTTTTTT.

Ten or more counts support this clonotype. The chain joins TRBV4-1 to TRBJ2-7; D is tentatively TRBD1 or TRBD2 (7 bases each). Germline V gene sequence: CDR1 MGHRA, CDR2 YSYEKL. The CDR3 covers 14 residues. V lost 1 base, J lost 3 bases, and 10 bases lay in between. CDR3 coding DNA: TGCGCCAGCAGCCAAGTCAGGGGGGGCTACGAGCAGTACTTC. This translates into CASSQVRGGYEQYF.

For the CDR3, the DNA is TGTGCCAGCAGCTCGTGGACACGCTCCTACGAGCAGTACTTC. It is translated as CASSSWTRSYEQYF. J is TRBJ2-7 and V is TRBV11-2, with D tentatively TRBD1 (5 bases). The CDR3 length is 14 residues. In germline, CDR1 is SGHAT, CDR2 FQNNGV. V lost 4 bases and J 0 bases, leaving 10 bases between the germline ends.

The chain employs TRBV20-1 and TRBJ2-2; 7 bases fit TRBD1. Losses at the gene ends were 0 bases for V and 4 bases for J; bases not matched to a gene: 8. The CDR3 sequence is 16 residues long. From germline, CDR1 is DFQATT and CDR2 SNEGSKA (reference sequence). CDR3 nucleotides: TGCAGTGCTAGAGATTGGAAACAGGGGAGCACCGGGGAGCTGTTTTTT. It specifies CSARDWKQGSTGELFF.

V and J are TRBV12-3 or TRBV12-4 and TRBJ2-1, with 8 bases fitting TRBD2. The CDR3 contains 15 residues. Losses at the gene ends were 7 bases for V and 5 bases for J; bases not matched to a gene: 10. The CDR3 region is CASNPQAGVDNEQFF. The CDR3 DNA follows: TGTGCCAGCAATCCTCAAGCGGGAGTAGACAATGAGCAGTTCTTC.

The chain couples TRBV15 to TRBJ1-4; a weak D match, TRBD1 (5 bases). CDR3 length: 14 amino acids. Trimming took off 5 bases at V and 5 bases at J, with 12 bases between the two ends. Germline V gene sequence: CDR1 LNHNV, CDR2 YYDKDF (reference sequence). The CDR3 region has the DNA TGTGCCACCAGCGACCGGGGGGTAAATGAAAAACTGTTTTTT. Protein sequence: CATSDRGVNEKLFF.

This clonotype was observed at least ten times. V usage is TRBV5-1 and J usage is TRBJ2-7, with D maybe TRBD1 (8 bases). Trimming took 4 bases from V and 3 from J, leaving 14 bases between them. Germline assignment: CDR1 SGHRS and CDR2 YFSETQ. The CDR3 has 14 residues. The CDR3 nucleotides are TGCGCCAGCAGCCCACAGGGGGGGAACTACGAGCAGTACTTC. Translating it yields CASSPQGGNYEQYF.

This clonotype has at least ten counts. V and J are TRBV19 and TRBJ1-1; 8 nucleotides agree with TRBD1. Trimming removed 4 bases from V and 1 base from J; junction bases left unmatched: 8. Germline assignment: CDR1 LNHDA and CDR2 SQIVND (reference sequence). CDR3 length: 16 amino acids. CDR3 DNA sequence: TGTGCCAGTAGTAGCCTGCGACAGGGGCGGAACACTGAAGCTTTCTTT. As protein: CASSSLRQGRNTEAFF.

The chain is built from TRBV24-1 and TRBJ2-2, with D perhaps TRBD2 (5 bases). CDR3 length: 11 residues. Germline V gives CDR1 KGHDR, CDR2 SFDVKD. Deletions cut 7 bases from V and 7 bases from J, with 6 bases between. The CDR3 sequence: CATSGVGELFF. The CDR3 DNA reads TGTGCCACCAGCGGGGTCGGGGAGCTGTTTTTT.

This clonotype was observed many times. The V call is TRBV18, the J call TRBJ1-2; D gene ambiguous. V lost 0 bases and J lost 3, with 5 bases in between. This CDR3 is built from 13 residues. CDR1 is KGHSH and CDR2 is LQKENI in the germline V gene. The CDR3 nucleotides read TGTGCCAGCTCACCACCCAGCTACTATGGCTACACCTTC. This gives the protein CASSPPSYYGYTF.

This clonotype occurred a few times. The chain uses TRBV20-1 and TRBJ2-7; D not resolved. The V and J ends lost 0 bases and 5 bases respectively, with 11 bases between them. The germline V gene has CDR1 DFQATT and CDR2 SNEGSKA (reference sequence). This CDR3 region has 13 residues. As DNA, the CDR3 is TGCAGTGCTAGAGAGGGGTATTACGACGAGCAGTACTTC. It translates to CSAREGYYDEQYF.

The CDR3 sequence: CASSPGRDNQPQHF. The CDR3 nucleotides are TGTGCCAGCAGCCCTGGCCGAGATAATCAGCCCCAGCATTTT. This chain joins TRBV28 and TRBJ1-5; no clear D. The CDR3 totals 14 residues. The germline V gene encodes CDR1 MDHEN and CDR2 SYDVKM. The ends were cut back, 6 bases at V and 4 bases at J, with 13 bases in the middle.